Given below is one T cell receptor beta chain in context. The sample comes from a study of blood T cell repertoires in COVID-19. In the authors' methods: Reference gene primer amplification gave estimated nucleated cell counts. Using immunoSEQ multiplex PCR, the repertoire was profiled, and TCRdb retains in-frame clones only, with some absent. Clone size and the V and J calls come from that table; the DNA yielded D and trimming. The sample has 10,000 to 15,000 clones, 78% seen once. Germline loops: CDR1 SGHTA, CDR2 FQGNSA. This CDR3 region has 16 residues. Trimming shortened V by 1 base and J by 1 base, and 14 bases separated the two germline ends.

The genes are TRBV7-2 and TRBJ2-7; D may be TRBD2 (5 bases). Sequencing was done on a sample of peripheral blood. The receptor comes from a human donor in a cohort sampled during active COVID-19. The chain's CDR3 is CASSLGGSVGSYEQYF. CDR3 in DNA: TGTGCCAGCAGCTTAGGAGGGAGCGTGGGTTCCTACGAGCAGTACTTC.